Following are 14 T cell receptor beta chains from one sample sequenced in a study of T cell responses to AZD1222 COVID-19 vaccine. The data were produced by immunoSEQ multiplex PCR, yet TCRdb's version contains in-frame clones alone and is incomplete. The table shows approximately 160,000 clones, with approximately 89% occurring only once. The source material was peripheral blood, sampled on day 0 of AZD1222 vaccination. Receptor source: an adult in good health.

This clone was seen only a few times. The chain uses TRBV2 and TRBJ1-5; maybe TRBD1 (5 bases). The CDR3 has 14 residues. Germline V gene data show CDR1 as SNHLY and CDR2 as FYNNEI. The V end lost 7 bases, the J end lost 0 bases, and 10 bases lay between the germline ends. The chain's CDR3 is CASKRGDSNQPQHF. For the CDR3, the DNA is TGTGCCAGCAAGAGGGGTGATAGCAATCAGCCCCAGCATTTT.

V usage is TRBV19 and J usage is TRBJ2-7, with TRBD2 as a possible D gene (5 bases). The CDR3 has 13 amino acids. CDR1 is LNHDA and CDR2 is SQIVND in the germline V gene (reference sequence). The V end lost 5 bases, the J end lost 5 bases, and 13 bases lay between the germline ends. The CDR3 DNA sequence: TGTGCCAGTAGTGACTATAACTCTCACGAGCAGTACTTC. It specifies CASSDYNSHEQYF.

This chain uses TRBV7-9 with TRBJ1-4; D remains ambiguous. CDR3 size: 15 residues. Germline V gene sequence: CDR1 SEHNR, CDR2 FQNEAQ (reference sequence). V was clipped by 2 bases and J by 6 bases, with 13 bases between them. CDR3 in amino acids: CASSLSVTGDEKLFF. The DNA of the CDR3 is TGTGCCAGCAGCTTATCGGTAACCGGGGATGAAAAACTGTTTTTT.

The chain carries TRBV11-2 and TRBJ2-5; D unresolved. The CDR3 covers 12 residues. Germline CDR1 is SGHAT and CDR2 is FQNNGV. V shed 0 bases and J shed 13 bases, with 12 bases lying between them. The CDR3 reads CASSLDSTMPYF. For the CDR3, the DNA is TGTGCCAGCAGCTTAGATAGCACTATGCCGTACTTC.

J is TRBJ1-1 and V is TRBV15; perhaps TRBD1 as D (5 bases). This CDR3 contains 18 residues. CDR1 and CDR2 from the germline V gene are LNHNV and YYDKDF (reference sequence). V gave up 0 bases and J gave up 2 bases, with 19 bases separating them. The CDR3 loop is CATSRDYSRPGTNTEAFF. The CDR3 bases are TGTGCCACCAGCAGAGATTACAGTCGCCCGGGGACTAACACTGAAGCTTTCTTT.

The chain recombines TRBV7-8 with TRBJ1-2, with unresolved D. The V end lost 0 bases, the J end lost 3 bases, and 8 bases lay between the germline ends. Looked up from germline, CDR1 is SGHVS and CDR2 is FQNEAQ. This CDR3 has 14 amino acids. DNA of the CDR3: TGTGCCAGCAGCTTAGCGCAGGATTACTATGGCTACACCTTC. This codes for CASSLAQDYYGYTF.

This chain joins TRBV7-9 and TRBJ1-2; 8 nucleotides line up with TRBD1. V lost 6 bases to trimming and J lost 2 bases; unmatched junction nucleotides: 5. This CDR3 has 14 residues. From germline, CDR1 is SEHNR and CDR2 FQNEAQ (reference sequence). CDR3 DNA sequence: TGTGCCAGCAGAGCGGGACAGGCCAACTATGGCTACACCTTC. Amino acid sequence: CASRAGQANYGYTF.

The V and J genes are TRBV25-1 and TRBJ2-1; TRBD2 matches 8 bases. This CDR3 has 17 residues. Germline V CDR1 and CDR2: MGHDK, SYGVNS. J gave up 8 bases and V 2 bases, and 14 bases lay outside the gene matches. CDR3 DNA sequence: TGTGCCAGCAGTGAACGACCGGGACTAGGGGATAGGGATGAGCAGTTCTTC. Translation: CASSERPGLGDRDEQFF.

The V gene is TRBV7-9, the J gene TRBJ2-5; 8 bases fit TRBD2. V lost 4 bases to trimming and J lost 5 bases; unmatched junction nucleotides: 12. This CDR3 has 16 amino acids. In germline, CDR1 is SEHNR, CDR2 FQNEAQ (reference sequence). CDR3 in amino acids: CASSSIPGLVLETQYF. CDR3 in DNA: TGTGCCAGCAGCTCAATACCGGGACTAGTGCTCGAGACCCAGTACTTC.

As regards this clone: This sample includes further DNA sequences coding for the same CDR3. CDR3 region: CASSPQGMNTEAFF. The CDR3 coding sequence is TGTGCCAGCTCACCACAGGGGATGAACACTGAAGCTTTCTTT. This chain connects TRBV18 to TRBJ1-1, with D perhaps TRBD1 (5 bases). Trimming removed 1 base at V and 0 bases at J, with 6 bases between. The germline V gene has CDR1 KGHSH and CDR2 LQKENI. The length of the CDR3 is 14 residues.

The chain has TRBV20-1 and TRBJ2-4; no definite D call. V dropped 3 bases and J dropped 10 bases, with 22 bases sitting between them. The CDR3 spans 15 residues. CDR1 is DFQATT, CDR2 SNEGSKA, per germline (reference sequence). The CDR3 reads CSASKGTLKQPIQYF. The DNA of the CDR3 is TGCAGTGCTAGTAAAGGAACCCTAAAACAGCCAATTCAGTACTTC.

V usage is TRBV6-5 and J usage is TRBJ1-1; D gene uncertain. V gave up 0 bases and J gave up 0 bases, with 2 bases separating them. The CDR3 contains 13 residues. The germline gives CDR1 MNHEY, CDR2 SVGAGI. The CDR3 loop is CASSYSVNTEAFF. The DNA for the CDR3 is TGTGCCAGCAGTTACTCCGTGAACACTGAAGCTTTCTTT.

DNA of the CDR3: TGCGCCAGCAGCCTCGACAGTGGCTCTGGAAACACCATATATTTT. Translated, it gives CASSLDSGSGNTIYF. This chain links TRBV5-1 with TRBJ1-3, with D maybe TRBD1 (5 bases). V shed 4 bases and J shed 0 bases, with 11 bases lying between them. Germline V gene data show CDR1 as SGHRS and CDR2 as YFSETQ. The CDR3 has 15 amino acids.

This chain connects TRBV5-1 to TRBJ2-3; D gene uncertain. V lost 5 bases and J 0 bases, leaving 13 bases between the germline ends. This CDR3 spans 15 amino acids. In germline, CDR1 is SGHRS, CDR2 YFSETQ. CDR3 region: CASSNGISSTDTQYF. The CDR3 bases are TGCGCCAGCAGTAACGGCATATCAAGCACAGATACGCAGTATTTT.